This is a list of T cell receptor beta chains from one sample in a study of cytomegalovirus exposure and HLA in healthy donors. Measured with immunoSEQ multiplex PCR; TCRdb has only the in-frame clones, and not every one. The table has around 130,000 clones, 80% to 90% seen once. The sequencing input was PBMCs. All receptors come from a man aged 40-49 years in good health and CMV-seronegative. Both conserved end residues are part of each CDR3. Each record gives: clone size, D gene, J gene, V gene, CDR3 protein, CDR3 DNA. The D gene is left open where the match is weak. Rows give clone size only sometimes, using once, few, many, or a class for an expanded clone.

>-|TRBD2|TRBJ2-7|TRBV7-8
CASIQGEGLPVGQYF
TGTGCCAGCATCCAAGGGGAGGGGCTCCCGGTTGGGCAGTACTTC
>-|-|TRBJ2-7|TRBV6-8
CASRSPPTKTYEQYF
TGTGCCAGCAGGAGCCCCCCCACTAAGACCTACGAGCAGTACTTC
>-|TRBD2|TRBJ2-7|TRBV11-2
CASSRGEAYEQYF
TGTGCCAGCAGCCGGGGGGAGGCCTACGAGCAGTACTTC
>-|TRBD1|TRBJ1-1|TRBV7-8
CASSLAGQGNTEAFF
TGTGCCAGCAGCTTAGCGGGACAGGGGAACACTGAAGCTTTCTTT
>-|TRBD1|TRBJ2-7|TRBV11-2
CASSPGQGRATYEQYF
TGTGCCAGCAGCCCAGGACAGGGAAGAGCCACTTACGAGCAGTACTTC
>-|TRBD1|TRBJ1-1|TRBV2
CASRSGQSNTEAFF
TGTGCCAGCAGGTCGGGACAGTCGAACACTGAAGCTTTCTTT
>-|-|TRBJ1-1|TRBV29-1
CSVWWPSYTEAFF
TGCAGCGTTTGGTGGCCCTCCTACACTGAAGCTTTCTTT
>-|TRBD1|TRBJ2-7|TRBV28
CASRLDRLYSYEQYF
TGTGCCAGCAGGTTGGACAGGTTATATTCCTACGAGCAGTACTTC
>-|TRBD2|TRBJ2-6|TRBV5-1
CASSGGAGAGANGLTF
TGCGCCAGCAGCGGGGGAGCGGGGGCTGGGGCCAACGGCCTGACTTTC
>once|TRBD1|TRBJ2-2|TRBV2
CASVAGTENTGELFF
TGTGCCAGCGTTGCCGGGACAGAGAACACCGGGGAGCTGTTTTTT
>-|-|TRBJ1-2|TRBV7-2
CASSLNAGPDGYTF
TGTGCCAGCAGCTTAAACGCAGGGCCCGATGGCTACACCTTC
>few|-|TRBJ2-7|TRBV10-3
CAIRRDKYYEQYF
TGTGCCATCAGACGGGACAAATACTACGAGCAGTACTTC
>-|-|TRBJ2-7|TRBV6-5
CASSPGGISYEQYF
TGTGCCAGCAGTCCAGGAGGCATCTCCTACGAGCAGTACTTC
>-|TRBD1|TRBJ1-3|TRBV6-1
CASNRQGRNTIYF
TGTGCCAGCAATCGACAGGGGCGCAACACCATATATTTT
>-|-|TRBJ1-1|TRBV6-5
CASSRTWNTEAFF
TGTGCCAGCAGTCGTACATGGAACACTGAAGCTTTCTTT
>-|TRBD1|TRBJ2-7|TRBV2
CASKATGDEQYF
TGTGCCAGCAAGGCGACAGGGGACGAGCAGTACTTC
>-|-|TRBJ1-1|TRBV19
CASSIRNTEAFF
TGTGCCAGTAGTATCCGGAACACTGAAGCTTTCTTT
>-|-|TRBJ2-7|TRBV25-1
CASSESVRDEQYF
TGTGCCAGCAGTGAAAGTGTGCGGGACGAGCAGTACTTC
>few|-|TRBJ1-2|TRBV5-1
CASSLVTGTNYGYTF
TGCGCCAGCAGCTTGGTGACGGGGACTAACTATGGCTACACCTTC
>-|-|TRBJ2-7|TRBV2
CASSESTGRYEQYF
TGTGCCAGCAGTGAGTCGACAGGGAGGTACGAGCAGTACTTC